A selection of T cell receptor beta chains follows, all from one sample in a study of persistence of HIV-infected CD4 T cells. Clones were read by immunoSEQ multiplex PCR, and TCRdb kept only the in-frame ones, dropping some. The table records around 30,000 clones, 82% of them present only once. No antigens are known for them. The sequences come from CD4+ T cells sorted from PBMCs after approximately 19-hour stimulation, collected from a patient who received antiretroviral therapy. All receptors come from an adult woman with HIV who was CMV-seropositive. Each CDR3 is given with its conserved first and last residue. A D gene is named only where the DNA matches it firmly. Only part of the rows carry a size: once, few, many, or a class if the clone is expanded.

d_call: .; v_call: TRBV6-5; clone_size: .; j_call: TRBJ1-2; cdr3_aa: CASSGGWYYGYTF; cdr3_nt: TGTGCCAGCTCGGGGGGCTGGTACTATGGCTACACCTTC
d_call: TRBD2; v_call: TRBV2; clone_size: .; j_call: TRBJ2-7; cdr3_aa: CASNTEGGTSPGQYF; cdr3_nt: TGTGCCAGCAACACAGAGGGGGGGACTAGTCCCGGGCAGTACTTC
d_call: .; v_call: TRBV18; clone_size: few; j_call: TRBJ2-2; cdr3_aa: CASSPYPVGELFF; cdr3_nt: TGTGCCAGCTCACCATATCCGGTCGGGGAGCTGTTTTTT
d_call: .; v_call: TRBV5-4; clone_size: .; j_call: TRBJ1-2; cdr3_aa: CASSSASGYTF; cdr3_nt: TGTGCCAGCAGCTCGGCCTCGGGCTACACCTTC
d_call: TRBD1; v_call: TRBV7-2; clone_size: .; j_call: TRBJ2-7; cdr3_aa: CASSLPGQGMHEQYF; cdr3_nt: TGTGCCAGCAGCTTACCGGGACAGGGGATGCACGAGCAGTACTTC
d_call: .; v_call: TRBV14; clone_size: once; j_call: TRBJ2-5; cdr3_aa: CASSQRTGGGQETQYF; cdr3_nt: TGTGCCAGCAGCCAACGGACAGGAGGGGGTCAAGAGACCCAGTACTTC
d_call: .; v_call: TRBV7-8; clone_size: .; j_call: TRBJ1-1; cdr3_aa: CASSLAPPAEAFF; cdr3_nt: TGTGCCAGCAGCTTAGCGCCCCCTGCTGAAGCTTTCTTT
d_call: TRBD1; v_call: TRBV3-1/TRBV3-2; clone_size: .; j_call: TRBJ2-7; cdr3_aa: CASSRTGGGYEQYF; cdr3_nt: TGTGCCAGCAGCCGGACAGGGGGTGGCTACGAGCAGTACTTC
d_call: .; v_call: TRBV5-1; clone_size: once; j_call: TRBJ1-5; cdr3_aa: CASRGDSNQPQHF; cdr3_nt: TGCGCCAGCAGGGGGGATAGCAATCAGCCCCAGCATTTT
d_call: .; v_call: TRBV5-1; clone_size: once; j_call: TRBJ1-2; cdr3_aa: CASSLRQDTSYGYTF; cdr3_nt: TGCGCCAGCAGCTTGCGGCAAGACACCTCCTATGGCTACACCTTC
d_call: .; v_call: TRBV5-1; clone_size: .; j_call: TRBJ2-5; cdr3_aa: CASSLGPQRETQYF; cdr3_nt: TGCGCCAGCAGCTTGGGGCCACAGCGGGAGACCCAGTACTTC
d_call: TRBD1; v_call: TRBV7-9; clone_size: .; j_call: TRBJ1-1; cdr3_aa: CASSQSQAGTGGEAFF; cdr3_nt: TGTGCCAGCAGCCAAAGCCAAGCAGGGACAGGGGGCGAAGCTTTCTTT
d_call: .; v_call: TRBV10-3; clone_size: .; j_call: TRBJ1-4; cdr3_aa: CAISEPGGESAGKLFF; cdr3_nt: TGTGCCATCAGTGAGCCCGGAGGTGAATCCGCCGGAAAACTGTTTTTT